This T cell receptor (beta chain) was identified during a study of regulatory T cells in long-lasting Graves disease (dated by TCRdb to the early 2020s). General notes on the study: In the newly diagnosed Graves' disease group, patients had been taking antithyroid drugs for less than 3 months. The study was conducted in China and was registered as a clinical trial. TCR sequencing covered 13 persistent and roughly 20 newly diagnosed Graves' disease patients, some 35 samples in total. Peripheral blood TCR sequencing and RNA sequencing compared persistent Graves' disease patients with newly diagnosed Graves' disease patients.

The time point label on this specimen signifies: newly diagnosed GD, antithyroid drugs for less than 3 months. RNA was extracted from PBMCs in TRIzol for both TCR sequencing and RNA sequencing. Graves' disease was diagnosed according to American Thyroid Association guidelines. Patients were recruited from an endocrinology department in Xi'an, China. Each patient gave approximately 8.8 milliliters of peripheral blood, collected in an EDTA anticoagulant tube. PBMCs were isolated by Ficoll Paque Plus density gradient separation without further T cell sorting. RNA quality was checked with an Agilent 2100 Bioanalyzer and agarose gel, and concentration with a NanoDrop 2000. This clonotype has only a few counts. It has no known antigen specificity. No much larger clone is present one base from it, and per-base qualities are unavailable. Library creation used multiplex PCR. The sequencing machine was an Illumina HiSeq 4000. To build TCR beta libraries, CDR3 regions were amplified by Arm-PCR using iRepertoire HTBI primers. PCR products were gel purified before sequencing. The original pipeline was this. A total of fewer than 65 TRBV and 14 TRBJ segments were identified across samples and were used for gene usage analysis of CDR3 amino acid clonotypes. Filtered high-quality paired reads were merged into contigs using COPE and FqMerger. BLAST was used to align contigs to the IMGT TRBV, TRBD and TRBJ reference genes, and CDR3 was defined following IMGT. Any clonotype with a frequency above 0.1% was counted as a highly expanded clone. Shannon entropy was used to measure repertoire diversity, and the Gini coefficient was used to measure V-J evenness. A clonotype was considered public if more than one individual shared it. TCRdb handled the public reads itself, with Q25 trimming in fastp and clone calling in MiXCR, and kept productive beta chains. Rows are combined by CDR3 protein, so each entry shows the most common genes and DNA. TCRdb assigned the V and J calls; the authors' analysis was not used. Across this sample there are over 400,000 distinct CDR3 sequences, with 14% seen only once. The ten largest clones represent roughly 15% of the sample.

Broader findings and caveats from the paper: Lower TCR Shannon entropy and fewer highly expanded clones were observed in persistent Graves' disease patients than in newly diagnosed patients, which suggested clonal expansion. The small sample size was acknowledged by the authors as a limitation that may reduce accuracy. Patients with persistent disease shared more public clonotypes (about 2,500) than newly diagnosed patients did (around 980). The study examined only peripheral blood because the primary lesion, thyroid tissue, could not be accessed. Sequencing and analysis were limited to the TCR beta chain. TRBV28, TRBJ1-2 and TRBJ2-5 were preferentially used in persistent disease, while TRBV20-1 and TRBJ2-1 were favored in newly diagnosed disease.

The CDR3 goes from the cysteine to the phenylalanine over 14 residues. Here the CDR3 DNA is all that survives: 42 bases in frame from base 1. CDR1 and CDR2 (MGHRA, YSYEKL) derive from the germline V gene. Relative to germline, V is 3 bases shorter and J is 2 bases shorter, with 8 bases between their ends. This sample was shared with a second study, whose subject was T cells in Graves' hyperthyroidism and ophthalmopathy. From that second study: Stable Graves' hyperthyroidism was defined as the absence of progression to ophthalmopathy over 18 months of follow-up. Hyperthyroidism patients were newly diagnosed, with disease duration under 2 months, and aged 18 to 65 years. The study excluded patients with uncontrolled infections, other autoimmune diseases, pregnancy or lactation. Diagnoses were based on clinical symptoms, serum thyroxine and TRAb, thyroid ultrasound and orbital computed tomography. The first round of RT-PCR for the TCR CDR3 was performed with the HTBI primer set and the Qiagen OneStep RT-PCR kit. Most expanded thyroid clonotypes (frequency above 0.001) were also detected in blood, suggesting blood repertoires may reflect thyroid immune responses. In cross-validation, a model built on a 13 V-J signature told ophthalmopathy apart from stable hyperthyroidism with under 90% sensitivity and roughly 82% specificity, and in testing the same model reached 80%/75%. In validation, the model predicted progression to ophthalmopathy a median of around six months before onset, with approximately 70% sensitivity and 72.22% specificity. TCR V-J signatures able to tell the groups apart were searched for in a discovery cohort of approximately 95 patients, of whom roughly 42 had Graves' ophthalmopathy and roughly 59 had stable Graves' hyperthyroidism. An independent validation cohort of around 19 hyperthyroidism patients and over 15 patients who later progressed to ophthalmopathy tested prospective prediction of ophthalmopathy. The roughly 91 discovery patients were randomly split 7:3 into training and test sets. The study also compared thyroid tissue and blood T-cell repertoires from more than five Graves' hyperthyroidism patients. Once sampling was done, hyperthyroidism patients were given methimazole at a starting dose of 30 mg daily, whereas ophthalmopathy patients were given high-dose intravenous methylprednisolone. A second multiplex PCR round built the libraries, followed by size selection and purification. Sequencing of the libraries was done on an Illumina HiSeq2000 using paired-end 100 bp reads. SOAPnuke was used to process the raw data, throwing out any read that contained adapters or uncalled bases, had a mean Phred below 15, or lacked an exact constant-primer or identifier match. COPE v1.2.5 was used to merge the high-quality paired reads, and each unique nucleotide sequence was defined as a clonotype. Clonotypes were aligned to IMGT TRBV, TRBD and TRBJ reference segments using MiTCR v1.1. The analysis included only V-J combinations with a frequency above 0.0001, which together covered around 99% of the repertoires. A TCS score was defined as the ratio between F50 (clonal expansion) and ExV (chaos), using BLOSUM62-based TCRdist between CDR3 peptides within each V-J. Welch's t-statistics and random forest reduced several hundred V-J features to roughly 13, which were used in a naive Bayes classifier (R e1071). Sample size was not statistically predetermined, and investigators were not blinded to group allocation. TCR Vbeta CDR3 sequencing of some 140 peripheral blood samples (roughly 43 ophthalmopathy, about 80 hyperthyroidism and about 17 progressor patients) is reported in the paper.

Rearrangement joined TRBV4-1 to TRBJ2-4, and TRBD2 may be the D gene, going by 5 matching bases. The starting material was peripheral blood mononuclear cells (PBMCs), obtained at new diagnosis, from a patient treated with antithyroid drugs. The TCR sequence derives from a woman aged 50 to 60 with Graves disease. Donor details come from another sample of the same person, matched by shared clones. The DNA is TGCGCCAGCAGCCATTCGGGGACCAAAAACATTCAGTACTTC. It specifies CASSHSGTKNIQYF.